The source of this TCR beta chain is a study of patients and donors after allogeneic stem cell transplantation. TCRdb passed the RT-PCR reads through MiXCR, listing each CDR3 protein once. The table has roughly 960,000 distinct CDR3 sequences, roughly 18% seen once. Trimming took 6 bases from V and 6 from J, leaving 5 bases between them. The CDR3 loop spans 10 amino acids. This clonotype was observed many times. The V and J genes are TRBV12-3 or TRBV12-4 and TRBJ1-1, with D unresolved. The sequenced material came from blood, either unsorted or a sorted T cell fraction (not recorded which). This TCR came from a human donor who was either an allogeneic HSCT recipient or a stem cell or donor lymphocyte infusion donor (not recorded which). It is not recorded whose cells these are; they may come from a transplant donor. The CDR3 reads CASSLSEAFF. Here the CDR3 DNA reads TGTGCCAGCAGCCTCTCTGAAGCTTTCTTT.